This passage covers 26 T cell receptor beta chains from one sample sequenced in a study of blood T cells in healthy people across ages. For the second PCR, which ran for about 6 to 11 cycles, a sample-barcoded 5' primer and a J-beta primer mix were used. One entry per CDR3 protein results from TCRdb running MiXCR on the 5' RACE reads. Of some 1,800,000 distinct CDR3 sequences in the sample, about two fifths were seen once. Sequencing input: blood. The receptors originated from a human donor in good health.

The rearrangement joins TRBV4-1 to TRBJ2-3; D unclear. V lost 0 bases and J 4 bases, leaving 8 bases between the germline ends. Germline assignment: CDR1 MGHRA and CDR2 YSYEKL. CDR3 length: 14 residues. The CDR3 here is CASSQDPVSDTQYF. CDR3 in DNA: TGCGCCAGCAGCCAAGATCCCGTTTCAGATACGCAGTATTTT.

This clonotype turned up a few times. This rearrangement joins TRBV7-6 to TRBJ2-1; possible D gene TRBD2, 6 bases. Germline assignment: CDR1 SGHVS and CDR2 FNYEAQ. The CDR3 consists of 13 residues. The V end lost 5 bases, the J end lost 5 bases, and 10 bases lay between the germline ends. The CDR3 DNA reads as TGTGCCAGCAGCCGGACTAAACACAATGAGCAGTTCTTC. Amino acid sequence: CASSRTKHNEQFF.

This clonotype showed up many times. V is TRBV6-2 or TRBV6-3 and J is TRBJ2-1, with 7 bases fitting TRBD2. CDR3 length: 13 residues. CDR1 MNHEY and CDR2 SVGEGT come from the germline V gene. Unmatched junction bases numbered 7, after V lost 8 bases and J lost 6 bases. CDR3 bases: TGTGCCAGCGAAAAGGGGAGGGGCAATGAGCAGTTCTTC. Protein: CASEKGRGNEQFF.

J is TRBJ2-3 and V is TRBV7-2; 9 positions agree with TRBD2. Trimming took 2 bases from V and 1 from J; bases not matched to a gene: 16. Germline values: CDR1 SGHTA, CDR2 FQGNSA. The CDR3 length is 20 residues. The CDR3 region is CASSLTPSSGASLGTDTQYF. CDR3 in DNA: TGTGCCAGCAGCTTAACTCCTTCTAGCGGGGCTTCCTTGGGCACAGATACGCAGTATTTT.

The chain employs TRBV6-5 and TRBJ1-2, with D perhaps TRBD1 (5 bases). The CDR3 consists of 15 residues. Trimming removed 5 bases at V and 4 bases at J, with 17 bases between. The germline gives CDR1 MNHEY, CDR2 SVGAGI. CDR3 bases: TGTGCCAGCAGTACACAATGGGGGGACGGCTATGGCTACACCTTC. Protein sequence: CASSTQWGDGYGYTF.

The chain is built from TRBV20-1 and TRBJ2-1; 7 positions agree with TRBD1. The CDR3 runs to 10 residues. V was pared by 5 bases and J by 8 bases, with 0 bases of the junction left unmatched. CDR1 is DFQATT and CDR2 is SNEGSKA in the germline V gene (reference sequence). The CDR3 sequence is CSAGQDEQFF. CDR3 DNA: TGCAGTGCTGGACAGGATGAGCAGTTCTTC.

The chain couples TRBV10-3 to TRBJ2-7; possibly TRBD2 for D (6 bases). CDR1 is ENHRY, CDR2 SYGVKD, per germline. V was pared by 4 bases and J by 7 bases, with 20 bases between. This CDR3 comprises 15 residues. CDR3 DNA sequence: TGTGCCATCAGTGGCCCCGGTGGAGGGTACGTTGAGCAGTACTTC. Translating it yields CAISGPGGGYVEQYF.

The chain couples TRBV12-3 or TRBV12-4 to TRBJ1-5, with a weak D call TRBD1 (6 bases). V lost 4 bases and J lost 2, with 9 bases in between. CDR3 length equals 14 residues. CDR3 bases: TGTGCCAGCAGTTCACACAGGGGCAATCAGCCCCAGCATTTT. Its translation is CASSSHRGNQPQHF.

The J gene is TRBJ2-1, the V gene TRBV24-1, with 9 bases lining up with TRBD2. This CDR3 contains 15 residues. CDR1 is KGHDR, CDR2 SFDVKD, per germline. With V trimmed by 3 bases and J by 3 bases, 2 bases remained unmatched. CDR3: CATSDASGDYNEQFF. As DNA, the CDR3 is TGTGCCACCAGTGATGCTAGCGGGGACTACAATGAGCAGTTCTTC.

The chain carries TRBV29-1 and TRBJ2-2, with unresolved D. Trimming took off 4 bases at V and 0 bases at J, with 9 bases between the two ends. This CDR3 has 14 residues. CDR1 is SQVTM, CDR2 ANQGSEA, per germline. CDR3 nucleotides: TGCAGCGTTGGGGTAGCCTCGAACACCGGGGAGCTGTTTTTT. Residues: CSVGVASNTGELFF.

The chain carries TRBV7-8 and TRBJ2-2; possibly TRBD1 for D (5 bases). The germline V and J ends were trimmed by 1 base and 4 bases, with 13 bases remaining between them. The CDR3 spans 16 residues. Germline-derived CDR1 and CDR2 are SGHVS and FQNEAQ. The CDR3 sequence is CASSLGSAGLTGELFF. The CDR3 nucleotides are TGTGCCAGCAGCTTAGGTTCGGCAGGGCTCACCGGGGAGCTGTTTTTT.

The V gene is TRBV20-1, the J gene TRBJ2-3; TRBD2 matches 9 bases. Germline V lookup: CDR1 DFQATT, CDR2 SNEGSKA (reference sequence). This CDR3 comprises 16 residues. V lost 0 bases and J lost 1; bases outside the gene matches: 5. CDR3 sequence: CSARDDERGGTDTQYF. The DNA for the CDR3 is TGCAGTGCTAGAGATGATGAGCGGGGGGGCACAGATACGCAGTATTTT.

This clonotype has more than one count but fewer than ten. CDR3 DNA sequence: TGCAGTGCTAGAAGACAGGGAAGCTCCTACAATGAGCAGTTCTTC. This translates into CSARRQGSSYNEQFF. The chain links TRBV20-1 to TRBJ2-1; 7 bases fit TRBD1. Per germline, CDR1 DFQATT and CDR2 SNEGSKA (reference sequence). The CDR3 contains 15 residues. Trimming took 2 bases from V and 0 from J; bases not matched to a gene: 4.

This clonotype was detected a few times. The chain links TRBV12-3 or TRBV12-4 to TRBJ2-7; D might be TRBD1 (6 bases). V dropped 5 bases and J dropped 2 bases, with 10 bases sitting between them. The CDR3 contains 13 residues. Here the CDR3 reads CASSRDNTYEQYF. CDR3 nucleotide sequence: TGTGCCAGCAGTCGGGACAACACCTACGAGCAGTACTTC.

This clonotype was observed a handful of times. The V and J genes are TRBV5-1 and TRBJ1-5; D unclear. Deletions cut 2 bases from V and 7 bases from J, with 13 bases between. The CDR3 contains 14 residues. The V gene's germline CDR1 is SGHRS and CDR2 YFSETQ. DNA for the CDR3: TGCGCCAGCAGCTTTGGAGGGTCGGAGCAGCCCCAGCATTTT. Translating gives CASSFGGSEQPQHF. Together with reference TRBV5-1 and TRBJ1-5, the CDR3 gives the full variable domain: KAGVTQTPRYLIKTRGQQVTLSCSPISGHRSVSWYQQTPGQGLQFLFEYFSETQRNKGNFPGRFSGRQFSNSRSEMNVSTLELGDSALYLCASSFGGSEQPQHFGDGTRLSIL.

The chain couples TRBV30 to TRBJ1-1; D ambiguous. The CDR3 is 12 residues long. Deletions cut 1 base from V and 4 bases from J, with 7 bases between. Germline V CDR1 and CDR2: GTSNPN, SVGIG (reference sequence). The DNA of the CDR3 is TGTGCCTGGAGTGCCCAAGGCACTGAAGCTTTCTTT. Translated, it gives CAWSAQGTEAFF.

The chain uses TRBV6-1 and TRBJ1-1, with no clear D. Germline values: CDR1 MNHNS, CDR2 SASEGT. Trimming cost V 7 bases and J 4 bases, with 19 bases left between them. CDR3 length: 15 amino acids. The CDR3 region has the DNA TGTGCCAGCATCCCCTATCAGGAGATTGGCACTGAAGCTTTCTTT. Protein sequence: CASIPYQEIGTEAFF.

This clonotype occurred a few times. The chain links TRBV4-1 to TRBJ2-7; no clear D gene. V lost 1 base and J 4 bases, leaving 8 bases between the germline ends. Per germline, CDR1 MGHRA and CDR2 YSYEKL. The CDR3 covers 13 residues. The DNA for the CDR3 is TGCGCCAGCAGCCAAGTTATGGATTACGAGCAGTACTTC. This gives the protein CASSQVMDYEQYF.

The chain uses TRBV12-3 or TRBV12-4 and TRBJ2-1, with TRBD2 matching over 13 bases. CDR3 length: 13 residues. V dropped 6 bases and J dropped 12; count of bases not matched to a gene: 5. In DNA, the CDR3 is TGTGCCAGCAGCTGGACTAGCGGGGGATCGCAGTTCTTC. Its protein product is CASSWTSGGSQFF.

This clonotype was recorded a few times. The gene calls are TRBV9 and TRBJ1-2, with D maybe TRBD1 (5 bases). Germline V CDR1 and CDR2: SGDLS, YYNGEE. V lost 6 bases, J lost 2 bases, and 14 bases lay in between. This CDR3 comprises 14 residues. This chain's CDR3 is CASTPGWGNYGYTF. The CDR3 region has the DNA TGTGCCAGCACCCCGGGGTGGGGGAACTATGGCTACACCTTC.

This clonotype appeared a few times. V is TRBV29-1 and J is TRBJ2-3, with a tentative D call TRBD2 (6 bases). The CDR3 is made up of 14 amino acids. CDR1 and CDR2 (germline): SQVTM, ANQGSEA. Trimming removed 5 bases from V and 1 base from J, with 13 bases in between. The CDR3 DNA is TGCAGCGTTTCAACTAGCAGCGGCACAGATACGCAGTATTTT. It encodes CSVSTSSGTDTQYF.

This clonotype was observed a handful of times. The V call is TRBV9, the J call TRBJ2-2; D is undetermined. Trimming took 5 bases from V and 2 from J, leaving 10 bases between them. CDR3 size: 14 residues. Germline V gives CDR1 SGDLS, CDR2 YYNGEE. The CDR3, as DNA: TGTGCCAGCAGGCGGAGCTACAACACCGGGGAGCTGTTTTTT. Protein: CASRRSYNTGELFF.

This clonotype was observed a few times. V is TRBV29-1 and J is TRBJ2-1; possibly TRBD2 for D (6 bases). Trimming removed 7 bases from V and 8 bases from J, with 27 bases in between. The CDR3 loop spans 16 amino acids. Per the germline V gene, CDR1 is SQVTM and CDR2 is ANQGSEA. Here the CDR3 DNA reads TGCAGCGGGAGACGAATTGGTGGAGGGGTTGGGGATGAGCAGTTCTTC. Translated, it gives CSGRRIGGGVGDEQFF.

CDR3 in amino acids: CASSVEGTRQYF. CDR3 DNA sequence: TGTGCCAGCAGTGTCGAGGGGACGAGGCAGTACTTC. The chain links TRBV28 to TRBJ2-7; D may match TRBD1 or TRBD2 (5 bases each). CDR3 length: 12 residues. Trimming pared 5 bases from V and 9 bases from J, leaving 14 bases between. From germline, CDR1 is MDHEN and CDR2 SYDVKM.

This clonotype was counted a few times. The CDR3 here is CASSPDRGLGNEQFF. The DNA for the CDR3 is TGCGCCAGCAGCCCTGACAGGGGGTTAGGCAATGAGCAGTTCTTC. V gene TRBV5-1 combines with J gene TRBJ2-1, with 9 bases that match TRBD1. The CDR3 contains 15 residues. From germline, CDR1 is SGHRS and CDR2 YFSETQ. V lost 4 bases and J lost 6; bases outside the gene matches: 8.

This clonotype was recorded at least ten times. The rearrangement links TRBV12-3 or TRBV12-4 to TRBJ2-5; 7 bases are shared with TRBD1. Trimming cost V 5 bases and J 1 base; bases outside gene matches: 4. The CDR3 covers 14 residues. The CDR3 DNA reads as TGTGCCAGCAGTCTAAGACAGGGCCAAGAGACCCAGTACTTC. It is translated as CASSLRQGQETQYF.